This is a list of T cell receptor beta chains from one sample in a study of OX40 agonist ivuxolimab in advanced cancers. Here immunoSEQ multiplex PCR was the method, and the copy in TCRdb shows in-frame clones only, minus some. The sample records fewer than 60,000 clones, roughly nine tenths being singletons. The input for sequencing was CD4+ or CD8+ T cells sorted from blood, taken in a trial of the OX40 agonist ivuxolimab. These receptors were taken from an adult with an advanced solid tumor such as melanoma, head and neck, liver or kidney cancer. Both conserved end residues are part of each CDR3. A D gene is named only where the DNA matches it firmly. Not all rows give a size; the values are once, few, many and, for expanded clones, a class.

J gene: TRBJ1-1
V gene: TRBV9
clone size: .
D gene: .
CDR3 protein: CASSDGRTTEAFF
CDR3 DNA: TGTGCCAGCAGCGACGGCAGAACCACTGAAGCTTTCTTT

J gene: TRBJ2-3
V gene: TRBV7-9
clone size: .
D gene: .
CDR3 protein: CASSLAGGDTQYF
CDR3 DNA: TGTGCCAGCAGCTTAGCGGGAGGAGATACGCAGTATTTT

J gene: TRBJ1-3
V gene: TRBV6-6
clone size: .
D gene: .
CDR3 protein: CASSYSMVGGNTIYF
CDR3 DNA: TGTGCCAGCAGTTACTCGATGGTAGGCGGAAACACCATATATTTT

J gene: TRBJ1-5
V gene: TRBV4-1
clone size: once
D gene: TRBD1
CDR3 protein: CASSQWDRGDRPQHF
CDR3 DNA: TGCGCCAGCAGCCAGTGGGACAGGGGCGATAGGCCCCAGCATTTT

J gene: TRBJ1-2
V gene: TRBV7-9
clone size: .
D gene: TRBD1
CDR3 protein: CASSFYSGTGGDGYTF
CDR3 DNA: TGTGCCAGCAGCTTTTATTCCGGGACAGGCGGAGATGGCTACACCTTC

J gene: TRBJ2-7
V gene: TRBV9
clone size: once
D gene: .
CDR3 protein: CASSVEGQPPEQYF
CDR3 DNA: TGTGCCAGCAGCGTAGAAGGACAACCACCCGAGCAGTACTTC

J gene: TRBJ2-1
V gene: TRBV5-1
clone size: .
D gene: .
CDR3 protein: CASSLGWGRGVSYNEQFF
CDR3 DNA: TGCGCCAGCAGCTTGGGGTGGGGACGAGGGGTTAGCTACAATGAGCAGTTCTTC

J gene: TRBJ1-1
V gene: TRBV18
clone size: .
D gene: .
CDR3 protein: CASSPFDSVNTEAFF
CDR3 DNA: TGTGCCAGCTCACCATTTGATAGCGTGAACACTGAAGCTTTCTTT

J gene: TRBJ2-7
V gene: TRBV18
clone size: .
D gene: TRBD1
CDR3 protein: CASSPGTGVIYEQYF
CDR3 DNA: TGTGCCAGCTCACCTGGGACAGGGGTTATCTACGAGCAGTACTTC

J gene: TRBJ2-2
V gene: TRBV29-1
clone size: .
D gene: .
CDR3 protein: CSVELANANTGELFF
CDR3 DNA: TGCAGCGTTGAACTAGCGAACGCGAACACCGGGGAGCTGTTTTTT

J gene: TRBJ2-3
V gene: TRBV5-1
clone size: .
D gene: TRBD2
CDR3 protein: CASSLPGTSGGSTDTQYF
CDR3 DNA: TGCGCCAGCAGCTTACCTGGGACTAGCGGGGGGAGCACAGATACGCAGTATTTT

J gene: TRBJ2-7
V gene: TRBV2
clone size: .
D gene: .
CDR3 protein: CASSTMGDGEQYF
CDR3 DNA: TGTGCCAGCAGTACTATGGGTGATGGCGAGCAGTACTTC

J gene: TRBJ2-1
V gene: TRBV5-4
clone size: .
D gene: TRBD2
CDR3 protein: CASSSQRGRSSYNEQFF
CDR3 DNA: TGTGCCAGCAGCTCCCAGCGGGGCCGAAGCTCCTACAATGAGCAGTTCTTC

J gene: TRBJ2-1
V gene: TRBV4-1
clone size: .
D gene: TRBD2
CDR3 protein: CASSPAGLYNEQFF
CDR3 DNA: TGCGCCAGCAGCCCAGCGGGGCTTTACAATGAGCAGTTCTTC

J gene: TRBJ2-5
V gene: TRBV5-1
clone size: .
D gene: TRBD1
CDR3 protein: CASSPWDSQETQYF
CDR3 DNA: TGCGCCAGCAGCCCCTGGGACAGCCAAGAGACCCAGTACTTC

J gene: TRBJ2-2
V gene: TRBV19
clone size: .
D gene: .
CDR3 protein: CASSLLRSANTGELFF
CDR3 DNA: TGTGCCAGTAGTTTGCTCAGGTCCGCGAACACCGGGGAGCTGTTTTTT

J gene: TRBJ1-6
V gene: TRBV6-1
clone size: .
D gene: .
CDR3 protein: CASSERPPGSSYNSPLHF
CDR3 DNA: TGTGCCAGCAGTGAACGACCCCCAGGGAGCTCCTATAATTCACCCCTCCACTTT

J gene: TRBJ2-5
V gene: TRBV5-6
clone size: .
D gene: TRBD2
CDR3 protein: CASSLVPWASGYQETQYF
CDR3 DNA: TGTGCCAGCAGCTTGGTCCCCTGGGCTAGCGGTTACCAAGAGACCCAGTACTTC

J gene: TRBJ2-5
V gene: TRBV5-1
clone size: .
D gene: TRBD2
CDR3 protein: CASSLGLAGDYLQETQYF
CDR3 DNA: TGCGCCAGCAGCCTGGGACTAGCGGGGGACTACCTCCAAGAGACCCAGTACTTC

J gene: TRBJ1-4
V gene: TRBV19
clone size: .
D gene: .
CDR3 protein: CASSPGTKGKLFF
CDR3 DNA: TGTGCCAGTAGTCCCGGTACGAAAGGAAAACTGTTTTTT

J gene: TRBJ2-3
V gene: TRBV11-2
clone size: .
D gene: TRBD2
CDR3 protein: CASSSWGGWASTDTQYF
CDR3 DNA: TGTGCCAGCAGCTCCTGGGGGGGATGGGCTAGCACAGATACGCAGTATTTT

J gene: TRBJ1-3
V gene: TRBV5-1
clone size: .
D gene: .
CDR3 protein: CASSLDIVGYGNTIYF
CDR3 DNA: TGCGCCAGCAGCTTGGATATAGTAGGGTATGGAAACACCATATATTTT

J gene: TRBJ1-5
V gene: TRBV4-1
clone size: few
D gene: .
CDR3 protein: CASSQLAGRGGNQPQHF
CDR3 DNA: TGCGCCAGCAGCCAGCTTGCAGGGCGAGGGGGCAATCAGCCCCAGCATTTT

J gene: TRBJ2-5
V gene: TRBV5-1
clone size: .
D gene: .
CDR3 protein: CASSSNTANQETQYF
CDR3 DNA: TGCGCCAGCAGCTCGAATACAGCGAATCAAGAGACCCAGTACTTC

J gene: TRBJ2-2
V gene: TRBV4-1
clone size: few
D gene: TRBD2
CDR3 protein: CASSQGGGRARAGELFF
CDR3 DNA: TGCGCCAGCAGCCAAGGGGGCGGGAGGGCTAGGGCCGGGGAGCTGTTTTTT

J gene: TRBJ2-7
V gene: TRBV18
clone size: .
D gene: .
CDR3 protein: CASSTGTAYEQYF
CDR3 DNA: TGTGCCAGCTCAACAGGGACGGCCTACGAGCAGTACTTC